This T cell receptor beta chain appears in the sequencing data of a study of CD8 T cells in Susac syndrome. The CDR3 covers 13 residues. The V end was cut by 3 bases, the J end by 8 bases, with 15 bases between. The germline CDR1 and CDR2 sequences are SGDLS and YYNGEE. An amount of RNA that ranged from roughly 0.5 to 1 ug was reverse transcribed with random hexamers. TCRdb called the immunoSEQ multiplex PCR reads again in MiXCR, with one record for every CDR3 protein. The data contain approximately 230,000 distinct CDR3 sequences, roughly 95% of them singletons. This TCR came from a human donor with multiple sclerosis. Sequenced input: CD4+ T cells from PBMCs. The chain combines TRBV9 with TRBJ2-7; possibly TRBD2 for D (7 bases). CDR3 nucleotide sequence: TGTGCCAGCAGCGCTGACCCGGGGGGCCAGCAGTACTTC. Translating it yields CASSADPGGQQYF.